The 23 T cell receptor beta chains below come from one sample, sequenced in a study of blood T cell repertoires in COVID-19. Libraries were prepared by immunoSEQ multiplex PCR; TCRdb keeps only in-frame clonotypes and omits some of them. The sample has 150,000 or so clones; about 89% are singletons. Sequencing was done on a sample of peripheral blood. Receptors were obtained from a man of 80 years or more with acute or convalescent COVID-19.

This clone was counted once. The chain has TRBV2 and TRBJ1-6, with D maybe TRBD1 (6 bases). Germline-derived CDR1 and CDR2 are SNHLY and FYNNEI. The CDR3 has 14 residues. V was pared by 5 bases and J by 6 bases, with 11 bases between. The CDR3 DNA reads as TGTGCCAGCAGTTTGGACAGCGTTAATTCACCCCTCCACTTT. It specifies CASSLDSVNSPLHF.

The chain has TRBV11-1 and TRBJ2-1, with D possibly matching TRBD1 (5 bases). The V and J ends lost 1 base and 5 bases respectively, with 6 bases between them. CDR1 and CDR2 (germline): SGHAT, FQDESV (reference sequence). The CDR3 has 13 residues. The CDR3 reads CASSLGQNNEQFF. In nucleotides, the CDR3 is TGTGCCAGCAGCTTAGGACAGAACAATGAGCAGTTCTTC.

CDR3 sequence reads: CASSQPPPLAATDTQYF. DNA for the CDR3: TGTGCCAGCAGCCAACCTCCCCCACTAGCGGCCACAGATACGCAGTATTTT. The chain combines TRBV4-2 with TRBJ2-3, with TRBD2 matching over 8 bases. CDR3 length: 17 residues. Germline CDR1 LGHNA, CDR2 YNFKEQ. V was pared by 2 bases and J by 2 bases, with 9 bases of the junction left unmatched.

The chain couples TRBV20-1 to TRBJ2-1, with 10 bases identical to TRBD2. This CDR3 contains 11 residues. Trimming took 4 bases from V and 10 from J; bases not matched to a gene: 1. CDR1 is DFQATT and CDR2 is SNEGSKA in the germline V gene (reference sequence). This CDR3 is CSAKLAGEQFF. The CDR3 region has the DNA TGCAGTGCTAAACTAGCGGGGGAGCAGTTCTTC.

The chain has TRBV29-1 and TRBJ1-2; D call uncertain. In germline, CDR1 is SQVTM, CDR2 ANQGSEA. This CDR3 region has 13 residues. Trimming stripped 5 bases from V and 4 bases from J, with 14 bases between. The CDR3 DNA reads TGCAGCGTTAGTTCTCGACTGGCCTATGGCTACACCTTC. Its protein is CSVSSRLAYGYTF.

In the case of this clone: In the same sample, other DNA sequences code for this CDR3. The V and J genes are TRBV9 and TRBJ2-3, with TRBD2 matching over 10 bases. This CDR3 comprises 15 residues. Trimming took 3 bases from V and 3 from J; bases not matched to a gene: 4. Germline CDR1 SGDLS, CDR2 YYNGEE. The CDR3 sequence is CASSATSGFTDTQYF. The CDR3 region has the DNA TGTGCCAGCAGCGCGACTAGCGGGTTTACAGATACGCAGTATTTT.

This clone was counted many times. The rearrangement joins TRBV18 to TRBJ2-6, with TRBD1 matching 9 bases. The V and J ends lost 2 bases and 3 bases, in that order; junction bases with no gene match: 5. The CDR3 is made up of 17 amino acids. Looked up from germline, CDR1 is KGHSH and CDR2 is LQKENI. Here the CDR3 DNA reads TGTGCCAGCTCACCAGGGACAGGGACTGTTGGGGCCAACGTCCTGACTTTC. Amino acids: CASSPGTGTVGANVLTF.

The chain combines TRBV21-1 with TRBJ2-3; the table's D call of TRBD1 was not tested on the DNA. TRBV21-1 is reported as a pseudogene. The CDR3 totals 15 residues. CDR3 region: CASSTRQTSTDTQYF. CDR3 bases: TGTGCCAGCAGCACCCGACAGACTAGCACAGATACGCAGTATTTT.

This clone was seen only once. V is TRBV15 and J is TRBJ1-6; 7 bases match TRBD1. CDR3 length equals 14 residues. The V segment lost 1 base and the J segment 13 bases; nucleotides outside the gene matches: 7. Germline-derived CDR1 and CDR2 are LNHNV and YYDKDF (reference sequence). The CDR3 protein is CATSRVGQDFPLHF. The DNA of the CDR3 is TGTGCCACCAGCAGAGTCGGACAGGATTTTCCCCTCCACTTT.

The rearrangement links TRBV5-1 to TRBJ2-7, with 10 nucleotides matching TRBD2. Trimming took 4 bases from V and 6 from J; bases not matched to a gene: 10. The length of the CDR3 is 15 residues. Germline-derived CDR1 and CDR2 are SGHRS and YFSETQ. CDR3 loop: CASSPSGTSAFEQYF. CDR3 sequence (DNA): TGCGCCAGCAGCCCCTCCGGGACTAGCGCGTTCGAGCAGTACTTC. The entire variable domain, with the rest obtained from reference TRBV5-1 and TRBJ2-7, is as follows: KAGVTQTPRYLIKTRGQQVTLSCSPISGHRSVSWYQQTPGQGLQFLFEYFSETQRNKGNFPGRFSGRQFSNSRSEMNVSTLELGDSALYLCASSPSGTSAFEQYFGPGTRLTVT.

The rearrangement links TRBV20-1 to TRBJ2-1; the D gene is possibly TRBD1 (5 bases). This CDR3 comprises 11 residues. Trimming pared 3 bases from V and 9 bases from J, leaving 9 bases between. Germline V gives CDR1 DFQATT, CDR2 SNEGSKA (reference sequence). The CDR3 DNA follows: TGCAGTGCTAGTAGGGGCGGTGAGCAGTTCTTC. It specifies CSASRGGEQFF.

The chain has TRBV24-1 and TRBJ2-3, with 9 bases that match TRBD1. The CDR3 covers 16 residues. The V gene's germline CDR1 is KGHDR and CDR2 SFDVKD. The trim removed 7 bases at V and 1 base at J, leaving 8 bases unmatched. CDR3 DNA: TGTGCCACCAGCAACCCCCGGACAGGGGGCACAGATACGCAGTATTTT. It yields the protein CATSNPRTGGTDTQYF.

The chain uses TRBV5-1 and TRBJ1-3; D is uncertain. The germline gives CDR1 SGHRS, CDR2 YFSETQ. V gave up 0 bases and J gave up 0 bases, with 13 bases separating them. The CDR3 has 17 amino acids. For the CDR3, the DNA is TGCGCCAGCAGCTTGGAGGCCCCCGGGAGCTCTGGAAACACCATATATTTT. It specifies CASSLEAPGSSGNTIYF.

This chain connects TRBV19 to TRBJ2-7, with 7 bases aligning to TRBD2. This CDR3 has 14 residues. CDR1 is LNHDA and CDR2 is SQIVND in the germline V gene (reference sequence). The ends lost 4 bases at V and 6 bases at J; junction bases unmatched: 9. The CDR3 region has the DNA TGTGCCAGTAGTACAACTAGCGCAACGAGCGAGCAGTACTTC. Its translation: CASSTTSATSEQYF.

V and J are TRBV24-1 and TRBJ2-2; a weak D match, TRBD2 (6 bases). V was pared by 9 bases and J by 1 base, with 11 bases between. There are 14 residues in the CDR3. The germline V gene has CDR1 KGHDR and CDR2 SFDVKD. The CDR3 sequence is CATGDSMNTGELFF. The CDR3 coding sequence is TGTGCCACCGGGGACTCAATGAACACCGGGGAGCTGTTTTTT.

The rearrangement links TRBV30 to TRBJ2-3; 15 bases align to TRBD2. The junction had 3 bases not matched to a gene; V was cut back by 2 bases and J by 0 bases. The germline CDR1 and CDR2 sequences are GTSNPN and SVGIG (reference sequence). The CDR3 runs to 17 residues. As DNA, the CDR3 is TGTGCCTGGAGTAAGGGACTAGCGGGAGGAAGCACAGATACGCAGTATTTT. Protein product: CAWSKGLAGGSTDTQYF.

The chain recombines TRBV5-5 with TRBJ1-2; 7 bases agree with TRBD1. CDR3 size: 13 residues. CDR1 and CDR2 from the germline V gene are SGHKS and YYEKEE (reference sequence). Unmatched junction bases numbered 9, after V lost 5 bases and J lost 8 bases. The CDR3 sequence is CASRQDRDGGYTF. DNA of the CDR3: TGTGCCAGCAGGCAAGACAGGGATGGGGGCTACACCTTC.

The chain is built from TRBV19 and TRBJ1-4; no definite D call. The V end lost 2 bases, the J end lost 4 bases, and 11 bases lay between the germline ends. CDR1 LNHDA and CDR2 SQIVND come from the germline V gene (reference sequence). This CDR3 spans 15 amino acids. In DNA form, the CDR3 reads TGTGCCAGTAGTATAAGCGGCAGCCTTAATGAAAAACTGTTTTTT. Translating gives CASSISGSLNEKLFF.

This clone was found once. The J gene is TRBJ2-2, the V gene TRBV7-6; 12 positions match TRBD2. The CDR3 extends over 18 amino acids. With V trimmed by 1 base and J by 5 bases, 8 bases remained unmatched. Germline CDR1 SGHVS, CDR2 FNYEAQ. The CDR3 sequence: CASSLEASGRGWTGELFF. The CDR3 bases are TGTGCCAGCAGCTTAGAGGCTAGCGGGAGGGGATGGACCGGGGAGCTGTTTTTT.

V is TRBV27 and J is TRBJ1-3; D not certain. This CDR3 spans 13 amino acids. Trimming pared 6 bases from V and 8 bases from J, leaving 14 bases between. CDR1 and CDR2 (germline): MNHEY, SMNVEV (reference sequence). The CDR3 spells CASSPAEVDTIYF. CDR3 sequence (DNA): TGTGCCAGCAGCCCCGCGGAAGTGGACACCATATATTTT.

The chain links TRBV6-6 to TRBJ2-1; D is ambiguous. Germline V gene data show CDR1 as MNHNY and CDR2 as SVGAGI (reference sequence). This CDR3 region has 14 residues. The V and J ends lost 2 bases and 9 bases respectively, with 14 bases between them. The CDR3 DNA reads as TGTGCCAGCAGTTACGTTAGCACTAATCGTGAGCAGTTCTTC. The encoded protein is CASSYVSTNREQFF.

The rearrangement links TRBV5-1 to TRBJ2-3; 7 bases align to TRBD1. The CDR3 loop spans 15 amino acids. From germline, CDR1 is SGHRS and CDR2 YFSETQ. V lost 4 bases to trimming and J lost 6 bases; unmatched junction nucleotides: 11. As DNA, the CDR3 is TGCGCCAGCAGCCCAGGCGCCAGGGGGACGGATACGCAGTATTTT. This sequence encodes CASSPGARGTDTQYF.

The CDR3 nucleotides are TGTGCCAGTAGTATTGGGGCCCTTCAGCCCCAGCATTTT. Its protein is CASSIGALQPQHF. The rearrangement links TRBV19 to TRBJ1-5; possibly TRBD1 for D (5 bases). Germline V gene sequence: CDR1 LNHDA, CDR2 SQIVND (reference sequence). The germline V and J ends were trimmed by 3 bases and 6 bases, with 9 bases remaining between them. The CDR3 runs 13 residues.